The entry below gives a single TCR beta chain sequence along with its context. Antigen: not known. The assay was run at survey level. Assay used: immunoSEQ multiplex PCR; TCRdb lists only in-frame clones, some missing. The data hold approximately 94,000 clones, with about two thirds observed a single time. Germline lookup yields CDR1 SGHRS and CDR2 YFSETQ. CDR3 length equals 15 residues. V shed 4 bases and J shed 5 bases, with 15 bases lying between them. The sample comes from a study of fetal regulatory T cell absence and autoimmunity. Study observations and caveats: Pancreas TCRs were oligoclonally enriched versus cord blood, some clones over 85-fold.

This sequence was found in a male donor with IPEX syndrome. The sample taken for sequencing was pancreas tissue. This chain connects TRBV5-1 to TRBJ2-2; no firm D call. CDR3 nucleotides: TGCGCCAGCAGCGTCGGAGACCCGAGTACCGGGGAGCTGTTTTTT. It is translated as CASSVGDPSTGELFF.